The present T cell receptor (beta chain) was sequenced within a study of blood T cell repertoires in COVID-19 (dated by TCRdb to 2020 to 2022). Background for the entire study: Samples covering the acute and convalescent phases of COVID-19 were provided by collaborators in the United States, Italy and Spain. The prospective study material was composed of cDNA or gDNA derived from T cells, B-cell-depleted T cells, or PBMCs. The dataset comprised deeply sampled blood TCRbeta repertoires from subjects exposed to, actively infected with, or recovered from COVID-19. A freely available public database, intended as a resource for researchers studying the immune response to SARS-CoV-2, is where the repertoires were released. Samples came from the ongoing ImmuneRACE study (first 160 participants) plus 1,254 subjects from 6 global collaborators. A de-identified subject ID, COVID-19 status, age in years and sex were almost always included in the sample metadata. Where HLA class I and class II types were available, the types were taken from metadata supplied by the sample provider, not from assay-based typing. Findings and caveats that apply to the study as a whole: Clinical and demographic metadata were provided uncurated, with the amount varying by source and participant.

Counted from cysteine to phenylalanine, this CDR3 has 14 amino acids. The entry retains the CDR3 DNA only, 42 bases that are in frame from base 1. The germline V gene (reference sequence) specifies SGHNT as CDR1 and YYREEE as CDR2. V trim: 4 bases; J trim: 2 bases; unmatched bases: 3. TCRbeta CDR3 regions were amplified from genomic DNA by means of the immunoSEQ Assay, a bias-controlled multiplex PCR. As for how the authors treated the data: Nucleated cell counts per sample were estimated from amplification of reference gene primers within the assay. To quantify the absolute abundance of each unique TCRbeta CDR3 rearrangement, sequence reads were collapsed and filtered. For each sample, productive Simpson clonality was calculated as the square root of Simpson's diversity index across productive rearrangements. TCRdb provides this immuneACCESS table in a form limited to in-frame rearrangements. Some clones are lacking; in checked studies, under half of them reflect an unresolved V gene, and why the rest are absent is not known. That table gives V, J and clone size, and the DNA gave D and trimming. The sample includes tens of thousands of clones, with about four fifths observed a single time. The ten largest clones add up to approximately 1.2% of the sample.

Collaborating institutions collected whole blood in K2EDTA tubes following their own protocols. For TCRbeta analysis, collaborators shipped samples in one of three forms: frozen whole blood, isolated PBMCs, or DNA extracted from either of those sample types. This clone was counted between two and nine times. Its specific antigen is unknown. No much larger clone exists at a distance of one base, and base qualities are not known. What was sequenced was peripheral blood. The chain is made from TRBV5-4 and TRBJ1-5, with 7 bases aligning to TRBD1. The clonotype originates from a woman aged 80 or over with acute or convalescent COVID-19. For the CDR3, the sequence is CASSIDRGNQPQHF. The nucleotides are TGTGCCAGCAGCATTGACAGGGGCAATCAGCCCCAGCATTTT.